Below are 21 T cell receptor beta chains sequenced from a single sample in a study of cytomegalovirus exposure and HLA in healthy donors. PCR primers comprised 60 Vbeta and 13 Jbeta primers. Some clones are missing from TCRdb's copy, which holds only in-frame ones; the method was immunoSEQ multiplex PCR. The sample shows approximately 160,000 clones, around 77% of them seen only once. The material sequenced was PBMCs. The receptors derive from a woman aged 50 to 60 in good health and CMV-seropositive.

The rearrangement joins TRBV20-1 to TRBJ2-3; no clear D. CDR3 length: 11 amino acids. Trimming pared 4 bases from V and 4 bases from J, leaving 6 bases between. Germline V lookup: CDR1 DFQATT, CDR2 SNEGSKA (reference sequence). As DNA, the CDR3 is TGCAGTGCTATGTCGGCAGATACGCAGTATTTT. Translated: CSAMSADTQYF.

The chain is built from TRBV9 and TRBJ2-1; D perhaps matches TRBD2 (5 bases). The germline gives CDR1 SGDLS, CDR2 YYNGEE. Trimming took off 2 bases at V and 3 bases at J, with 9 bases between the two ends. The CDR3 has 14 amino acids. This chain's CDR3 is CASSVGSIYNEQFF. For the CDR3, the DNA is TGTGCCAGCAGCGTTGGGAGTATCTACAATGAGCAGTTCTTC.

This clone was seen only once. The gene calls are TRBV7-3 and TRBJ2-1, with TRBD1 identical over 10 bases. V was pared by 2 bases and J by 9 bases, with 13 bases of the junction left unmatched. This CDR3 region has 17 residues. Per germline, CDR1 SGHTA and CDR2 FQGTGA. This chain's CDR3 is CASSLGGQGSSGFEQFF. DNA for the CDR3: TGTGCCAGCAGCTTAGGGGGACAGGGGAGTTCAGGATTTGAGCAGTTCTTC.

The rearrangement links TRBV7-9 to TRBJ2-7, with 8 bases matching TRBD1. The CDR3 is 16 residues long. From germline, CDR1 is SEHNR and CDR2 FQNEAQ (reference sequence). J was trimmed by 2 bases and V by 5 bases; bases with no gene match: 11. CDR3 sequence (DNA): TGTGCCAGCAGCCGAGAGACAGGGGTTACCACCTACGAGCAGTACTTC. This sequence encodes CASSRETGVTTYEQYF. The entire variable domain, with the rest obtained from reference TRBV7-9 and TRBJ2-7, is as follows: DTGVSQNPRHKITKRGQNVTFRCDPISEHNRLYWYRQTLGQGPEFLTYFQNEAQLEKSRLLSDRFSAERPKGSFSTLEIQRTEQGDSAMYLCASSRETGVTTYEQYFGPGTRLTVT.

This clone occurred once. The V gene is TRBV11-1, the J gene TRBJ1-6; weak D call: TRBD1 (5 bases). In germline, CDR1 is SGHAT, CDR2 FQDESV (reference sequence). The CDR3 is made up of 14 amino acids. The V end was cut by 0 bases, the J end by 13 bases, with 13 bases between. CDR3 nucleotides: TGTGCCAGCAGCTTAGCAGGGGTCCCCCAGCCCCTCCACTTT. Translated: CASSLAGVPQPLHF. Based on the CDR3 plus reference TRBV11-1 and TRBJ1-6, the full variable domain is EAEVAQSPRYKITEKSQAVAFWCDPISGHATLYWYRQILGQGPELLVQFQDESVVDDSQLPKDRFSAERLKGVDSTLKIQPAELGDSAMYLCASSLAGVPQPLHFGNGTRLTVT.

J is TRBJ2-5 and V is TRBV28, with TRBD2 as a possible D gene (5 bases). The CDR3 contains 14 residues. Germline lookup yields CDR1 MDHEN and CDR2 SYDVKM. V was clipped by 5 bases and J by 2 bases, with 12 bases between them. The CDR3 spells CASSPGGQQETQYF. CDR3 DNA sequence: TGTGCCAGCAGTCCAGGCGGGCAACAAGAGACCCAGTACTTC.

The genes are TRBV15 and TRBJ1-2; D may be TRBD1 (6 bases). CDR3 size: 16 residues. Germline CDR1 and CDR2: LNHNV and YYDKDF (reference sequence). Between the trimmed V and J ends, which lost 5 bases and 6 bases, there was a span of 22 bases. The CDR3 region has the DNA TGTGCCACCAGCCTACTTAGGGGGGGTTGGCGGGATGGCTACACCTTC. Protein sequence: CATSLLRGGWRDGYTF.

This chain joins TRBV5-6 and TRBJ2-7; 11 bases agree with TRBD2. With 2 bases clipped from V and 6 bases from J, the junction kept 7 bases outside the gene matches. The CDR3 has 15 amino acids. Germline loops: CDR1 SGHDT, CDR2 YYEEEE. The CDR3 nucleotides read TGTGCCAGCAGCTTCACTAGCGGGAGATCGGGCGAGCAGTACTTC. It is translated as CASSFTSGRSGEQYF.

This clone was seen a single time. The J gene is TRBJ2-2, the V gene TRBV6-5; the D gene is possibly TRBD2 (6 bases). The germline V gene has CDR1 MNHEY and CDR2 SVGAGI. The CDR3 totals 13 residues. V was shortened by 0 bases and J by 8 bases, with 7 bases between the two germline ends. For the CDR3, the DNA is TGTGCCAGCAGTTACTCGACTAGGGGGGAGCTGTTTTTT. It yields the protein CASSYSTRGELFF.

The J gene is TRBJ1-3, the V gene TRBV4-2, with 7 bases lining up with TRBD1. The V gene end was trimmed by 0 bases and the J gene end by 2 bases; junction bases not matched to a gene: 7. The germline CDR1 and CDR2 sequences are LGHNA and YNFKEQ. The CDR3 consists of 17 residues. As DNA, the CDR3 is TGTGCCAGCAGCCAAGATCCCCGAACAGGGGCTGGAAACACCATATATTTT. Translation gives CASSQDPRTGAGNTIYF.

The V and J genes are TRBV10-3 and TRBJ1-2, with 9 bases matching TRBD1. The CDR3 is 14 residues long. The V segment lost 6 bases and the J segment 3 bases; nucleotides outside the gene matches: 5. Germline loops: CDR1 ENHRY, CDR2 SYGVKD. The CDR3 DNA sequence: TGTGCCATCAGGGGACAGGGAGCGGACTATGGCTACACCTTC. Protein sequence: CAIRGQGADYGYTF.

This clone has a single count. The chain uses TRBV4-2 and TRBJ2-1, with D perhaps TRBD2 (5 bases). Trimming left V 0 bases short and J 9 bases short, with 6 bases between. From germline, CDR1 is LGHNA and CDR2 YNFKEQ. The CDR3 contains 12 residues. The CDR3 loop reads CASSQDRGEQFF. In nucleotides, the CDR3 is TGTGCCAGCAGCCAAGATCGGGGTGAGCAGTTCTTC.

About this clone: One junction end does not reproduce the germline sequence, and a read error may be involved. The sample carries other DNA sequences with the same CDR3. The chain combines TRBV7-2 with TRBJ2-1; 9 bases line up with TRBD2. This CDR3 is built from 16 residues. Germline V CDR1 and CDR2: SGHTA, FQGNSA. CDR3 DNA: TGCGCCAGCAGCGCCGTTAGCGGGAGAACCTCAGGTGAGCAGTTCTTC. This gives the protein CASSAVSGRTSGEQFF. The full variable domain, in which reference TRBV7-2 and TRBJ2-1 provide the parts outside the CDR3, is GAGVSQSPSNKVTEKGKDVELRCDPISGHTALYWYRQSLGQGLEFLIYFQGNSAPDKSGLPSDRFSAERTGGSVSTLTIQRTQQEDSAVYLCASSAVSGRTSGEQFFGPGTRLTVL.

As to this clone: Other DNA sequences in the sample encode the same CDR3. This sequence joins TRBV7-9 and TRBJ2-7, with 9 positions matching TRBD1. The V segment lost 1 base and the J segment 2 bases; nucleotides outside the gene matches: 0. The CDR3 spans 14 residues. Germline CDR1 and CDR2: SEHNR and FQNEAQ (reference sequence). The CDR3 bases are TGTGCCAGCAGCTTAGGACAGGGGGCCTACGAGCAGTACTTC. It is translated as CASSLGQGAYEQYF.

This rearrangement joins TRBV10-1 to TRBJ1-5; D gene uncertain. From germline, CDR1 is WNHNN and CDR2 SYGVQD (reference sequence). This CDR3 has 19 amino acids. V was shortened by 2 bases and J by 7 bases, with 27 bases between the two germline ends. The CDR3 DNA is TGCGCCAGCAGTGAGCCCGCGGGGTTGGGTAGGGAGTCCCAACAGCCCCAGCATTTT. It specifies CASSEPAGLGRESQQPQHF.

This clone was counted a single time. The V gene is TRBV7-9, the J gene TRBJ2-7; D uncertain. The CDR3 spans 14 residues. Germline V CDR1 and CDR2: SEHNR, FQNEAQ (reference sequence). Trimming removed 1 base from V and 0 bases from J, with 7 bases in between. The CDR3 loop reads CASSLELVSYEQYF. CDR3 in DNA: TGTGCCAGCAGCTTAGAGCTGGTCTCCTACGAGCAGTACTTC. The full variable domain, rest sourced from reference TRBV7-9 and TRBJ2-7, is DTGVSQNPRHKITKRGQNVTFRCDPISEHNRLYWYRQTLGQGPEFLTYFQNEAQLEKSRLLSDRFSAERPKGSFSTLEIQRTEQGDSAMYLCASSLELVSYEQYFGPGTRLTVT.

This chain uses TRBV5-4 with TRBJ1-2; perhaps TRBD1 as D (6 bases). Germline V gene data show CDR1 as SGHNT and CDR2 as YYREEE (reference sequence). The germline V and J ends were trimmed by 9 bases and 6 bases, with 24 bases remaining between them. CDR3 length: 15 residues. DNA for the CDR3: TGTGCCACCCGGCTACCAGGGCTCAGGGGCGATGGCTACACCTTC. Its protein is CATRLPGLRGDGYTF.

This clone was detected once. CDR3 loop: CASSLGASGSETQYF. CDR3 nucleotide sequence: TGTGCCAGCAGCTTAGGTGCTAGCGGGTCTGAGACCCAGTACTTC. This chain connects TRBV11-2 to TRBJ2-5; 8 bases match TRBD2. Germline CDR1 SGHAT, CDR2 FQNNGV. The CDR3 is 15 residues long. J was trimmed by 5 bases and V by 1 base; bases with no gene match: 6. Full variable domain (remainder filled in from reference TRBV11-2 and TRBJ2-5): EAGVAQSPRYKIIEKRQSVAFWCNPISGHATLYWYQQILGQGPKLLIQFQNNGVVDDSQLPKDRFSAERLKGVDSTLKIQPAKLEDSAVYLCASSLGASGSETQYFGPGTRLLVL.

J is TRBJ2-1 and V is TRBV19; 12 nucleotides align to TRBD2. Germline loops: CDR1 LNHDA, CDR2 SQIVND (reference sequence). The CDR3 covers 20 residues. J gave up 10 bases and V 6 bases, and 25 bases lay outside the gene matches. The CDR3 here is CASRRGGSTSGRSGLPEQFF. The CDR3 nucleotides are TGTGCCAGTAGACGGGGGGGATCGACTAGCGGGAGATCAGGCCTCCCCGAGCAGTTCTTC.

V is TRBV18 and J is TRBJ2-4, with 8 bases lining up with TRBD1. The CDR3 is 16 residues long. The trim removed 0 bases at V and 0 bases at J, leaving 1 base unmatched. Germline V CDR1 and CDR2: KGHSH, LQKENI. The CDR3 protein is CASSPPDRVAKNIQYF. For the CDR3, the DNA is TGTGCCAGCTCACCACCGGACAGGGTAGCCAAAAACATTCAGTACTTC.

V gene TRBV7-2 combines with J gene TRBJ1-3; 10 positions agree with TRBD1. Trimming took 3 bases from V and 2 from J; bases not matched to a gene: 4. The CDR3 extends over 16 amino acids. Germline V gives CDR1 SGHTA, CDR2 FQGNSA. CDR3 sequence (DNA): TGTGCCAGCAGCTTCTGGACAGGGGGGACTGGAAACACCATATATTTT. Translated, it gives CASSFWTGGTGNTIYF.